This T cell receptor beta chain was identified in a study of T cells after yellow fever vaccination. The germline V gene has CDR1 MGHRA and CDR2 YSYEKL. This CDR3 spans 16 amino acids. Trimming pared 1 base from V and 0 bases from J, leaving 10 bases between. This clonotype was counted between two and nine times. Synthesis of TCR cDNA relied on 5'RACE template switching, which attached a universal primer site and UMIs. TCRdb used MiXCR to reprocess the 5' RACE reads, holding one entry per CDR3 protein. This sample has approximately 300,000 distinct CDR3 sequences, with roughly 10% found just once. This receptor was obtained from a man aged 18 to 35 who received the YFV17D yellow fever vaccine. The chain carries TRBV4-1 and TRBJ2-1; D ambiguous. The sample consisted of CD4+ T cells sorted from PBMCs, taken 45 days after the yellow fever booster vaccination. For the CDR3, the DNA is TGCGCCAGCAGCCAAGTAGACCTCATCTCCTACAATGAGCAGTTCTTC. Amino acid sequence: CASSQVDLISYNEQFF.